This T cell receptor beta chain was found in a study of blood T cell repertoires in COVID-19 (dated by TCRdb to the early 2020s). As for the study more broadly: Samples covering the acute and convalescent phases of COVID-19 were provided by collaborators in the United States, Italy and Spain. The prospective study material was composed of cDNA or gDNA derived from T cells, B-cell-depleted T cells, or PBMCs. Subjects who had been exposed to COVID-19, were actively infected with it, or had recovered from it provided the deeply sampled blood TCRbeta repertoires that made up the dataset. The repertoires were released in a freely available public database meant as a resource for research on the immune response to SARS-CoV-2. The samples were drawn from the first 160 participants of the ongoing ImmuneRACE study and from 1,200 or so subjects provided by 6 global collaborators. Nearly every sample came with metadata listing a de-identified subject ID, COVID-19 status, age in years and sex. Where available, HLA class I and class II types were obtained from metadata supplied by the sample provider rather than from assay-based typing.

Each collaborating institution followed its own protocols to collect whole blood in K2EDTA tubes. For TCRbeta analysis, collaborator samples were shipped as frozen whole blood, as isolated PBMCs, or as DNA extracted from either sample type. V has 4 bases trimmed and J has 3 bases trimmed; junction bases matching no gene number 2. According to the germline V gene, CDR1 reads SGHRS and CDR2 reads YFSETQ. Including the terminal cysteine and phenylalanine, the CDR3 comprises 14 residues. Of the read, only the CDR3 DNA is kept; its 42 bases are in frame from base 1. The immunoSEQ Assay, a bias-controlled multiplex PCR, was used to amplify TCRbeta CDR3 regions from genomic DNA. In the authors' own workflow: Within the assay, amplification of reference gene primers was used to estimate how many nucleated cells each sample contained. To quantify the absolute abundance of each unique TCRbeta CDR3 rearrangement, sequence reads were collapsed and filtered. Productive Simpson clonality was computed per sample as the square root of Simpson's diversity index over productive rearrangements. TCRdb took over this immuneACCESS table, retaining in-frame rearrangements with V and J assigned. Such tables are incomplete; in checked studies, under half of the missing clones stem from an unresolved V gene, and the remainder is unexplained. The DNA was the basis for D and trimming; V, J and clone size are from that table. The sample table lists approximately 180,000 clones, 70% to 90% of them with a count of one. The biggest ten clones account for about 22% of the sample.

Points on this clone: No cognate antigen has been identified for it. No base quality information exists; no much larger clone differs at one position.

Points the paper makes about the study in general: The amount of clinical and demographic metadata varied by source and participant and was provided uncurated.

This TCR was sampled from a man aged 55-75 years with active or convalescent COVID-19. The chain is assembled from TRBV5-1 and TRBJ1-4; 8 bases in the middle match TRBD1. The specimen sequenced was peripheral blood. In nucleotide form, the sequence is TGCGCCAGCAGCCCGGGACAGGCTAATGAAAAACTGTTTTTT. It codes for CASSPGQANEKLFF.